Described below is a single T cell receptor (beta chain) sequence and its context. Its cognate antigen is unknown. This record belongs to a study of T cells in Graves' hyperthyroidism and ophthalmopathy. Findings of the study overall: Most thyroid clonotypes expanded above 0.001 were also detected in blood.

RNA transcripts yielded amplified TCR beta CDR3 regions. Primed by the HTBI set, a first-round RT-PCR was run on the TCR CDR3. TCRdb passed the multiplex PCR reads through MiXCR, listing each CDR3 protein once. The sample holds fewer than 650,000 distinct CDR3 sequences, 11% to 15% seen once. The study defined stable Graves' hyperthyroidism as no ophthalmopathy progression within 18 months. The specimen sequenced was blood. This clonotype was obtained from a woman in her forties with Graves' hyperthyroidism.

DNA for the CDR3: TGTGCCAGCAGTGAACGGTATCTTGAGCAGTTCTTC. Protein sequence: CASSERYLEQFF. V usage is TRBV2 and J usage is TRBJ2-1; D gene unclear. Germline assignment: CDR1 SNHLY and CDR2 FYNNEI. The CDR3 runs to 12 residues. Trimming shortened V by 2 bases and J by 9 bases, and 8 bases separated the two germline ends.